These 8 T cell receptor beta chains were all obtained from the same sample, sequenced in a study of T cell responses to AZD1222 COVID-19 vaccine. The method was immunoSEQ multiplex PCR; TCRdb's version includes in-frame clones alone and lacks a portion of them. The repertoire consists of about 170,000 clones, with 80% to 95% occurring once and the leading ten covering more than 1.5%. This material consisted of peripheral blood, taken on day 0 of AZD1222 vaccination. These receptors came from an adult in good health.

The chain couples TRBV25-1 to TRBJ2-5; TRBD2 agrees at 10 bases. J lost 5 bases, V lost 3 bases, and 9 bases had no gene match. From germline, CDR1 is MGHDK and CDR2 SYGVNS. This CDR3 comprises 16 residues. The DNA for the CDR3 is TGTGCCAGCAGTGACCACAACCTAGCGGGGGCGGAGACCCAGTACTTC. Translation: CASSDHNLAGAETQYF.

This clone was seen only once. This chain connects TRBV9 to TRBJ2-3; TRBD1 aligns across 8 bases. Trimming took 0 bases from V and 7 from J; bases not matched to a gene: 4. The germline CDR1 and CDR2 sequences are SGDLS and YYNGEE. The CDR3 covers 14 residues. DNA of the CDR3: TGTGCCAGCAGCGTAGCGGACAGGGCGAATACGCAGTATTTT. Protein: CASSVADRANTQYF.

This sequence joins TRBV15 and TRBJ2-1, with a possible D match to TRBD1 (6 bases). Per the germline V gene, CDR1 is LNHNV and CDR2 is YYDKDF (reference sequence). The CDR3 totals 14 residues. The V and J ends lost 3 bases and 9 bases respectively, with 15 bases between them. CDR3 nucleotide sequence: TGTGCCACCAGCAGGGGGGCTAGCTTTGGTGAGCAGTTCTTC. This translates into CATSRGASFGEQFF.

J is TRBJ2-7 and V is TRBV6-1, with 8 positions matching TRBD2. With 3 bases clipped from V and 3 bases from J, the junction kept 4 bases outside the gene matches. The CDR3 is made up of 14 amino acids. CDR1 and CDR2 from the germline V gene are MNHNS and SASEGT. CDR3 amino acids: CASSDGGALYEQYF. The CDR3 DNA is TGTGCCAGCAGTGACGGGGGGGCCCTCTACGAGCAGTACTTC.

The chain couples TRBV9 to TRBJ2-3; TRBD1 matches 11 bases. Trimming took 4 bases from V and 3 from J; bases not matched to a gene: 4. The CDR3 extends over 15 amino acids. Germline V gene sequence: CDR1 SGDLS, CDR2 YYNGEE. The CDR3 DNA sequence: TGTGCCAGCAGCCAAGGACAGGGGGCTACAGATACGCAGTATTTT. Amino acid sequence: CASSQGQGATDTQYF.

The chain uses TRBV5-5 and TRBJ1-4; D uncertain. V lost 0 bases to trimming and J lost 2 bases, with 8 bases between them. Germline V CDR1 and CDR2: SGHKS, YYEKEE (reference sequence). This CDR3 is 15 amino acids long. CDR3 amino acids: CASSLATDTNEKLFF. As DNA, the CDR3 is TGTGCCAGCAGCTTGGCCACGGACACTAATGAAAAACTGTTTTTT.

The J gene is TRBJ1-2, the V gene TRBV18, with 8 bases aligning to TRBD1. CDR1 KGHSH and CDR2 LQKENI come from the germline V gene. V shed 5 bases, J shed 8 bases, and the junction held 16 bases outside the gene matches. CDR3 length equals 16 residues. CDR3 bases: TGTGCCAGCTCATTAATTACGGACAGGGCCAATGAGGGCTACACCTTC. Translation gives CASSLITDRANEGYTF.

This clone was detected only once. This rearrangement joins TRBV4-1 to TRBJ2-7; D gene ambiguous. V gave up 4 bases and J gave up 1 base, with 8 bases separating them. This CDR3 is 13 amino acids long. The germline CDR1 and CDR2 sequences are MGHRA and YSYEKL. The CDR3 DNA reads TGCGCCAGCAGCCTCCTCATTTCCTACGAGCAGTACTTC. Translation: CASSLLISYEQYF.